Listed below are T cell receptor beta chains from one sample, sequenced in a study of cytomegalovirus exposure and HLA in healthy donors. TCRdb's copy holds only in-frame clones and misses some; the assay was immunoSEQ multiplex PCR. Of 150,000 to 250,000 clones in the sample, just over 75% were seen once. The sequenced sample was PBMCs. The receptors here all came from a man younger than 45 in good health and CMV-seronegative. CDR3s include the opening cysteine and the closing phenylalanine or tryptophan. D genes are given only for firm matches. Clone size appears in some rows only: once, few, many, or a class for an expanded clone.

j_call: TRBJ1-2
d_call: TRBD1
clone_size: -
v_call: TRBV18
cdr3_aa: CASSPPVDRGYGYTF
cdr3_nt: TGTGCCAGCTCACCACCGGTCGACAGGGGCTATGGCTACACCTTC

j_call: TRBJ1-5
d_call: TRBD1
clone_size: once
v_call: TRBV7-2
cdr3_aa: CASSLRWTGDVGNQPQHF
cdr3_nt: TGTGCCAGCAGCCTACGATGGACAGGGGACGTCGGGAATCAGCCCCAGCATTTT

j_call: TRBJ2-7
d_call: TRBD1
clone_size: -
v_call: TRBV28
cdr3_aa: CASSPRTGASYEQYF
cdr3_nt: TGTGCCAGCAGTCCCCGGACAGGGGCGTCCTACGAGCAGTACTTC

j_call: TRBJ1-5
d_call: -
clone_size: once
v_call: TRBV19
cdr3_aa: CASSTPLGNQPQHF
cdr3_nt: TGTGCCAGTAGTACCCCGCTCGGGAATCAGCCCCAGCATTTT

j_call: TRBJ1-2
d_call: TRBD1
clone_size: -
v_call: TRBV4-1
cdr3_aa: CASSLSKGAQSYGYTF
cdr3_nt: TGCGCCAGCAGCCTTTCCAAGGGGGCGCAGAGCTATGGCTACACCTTC

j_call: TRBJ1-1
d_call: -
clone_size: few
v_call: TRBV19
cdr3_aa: CASIKNTEAFF
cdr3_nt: TGTGCCAGTATCAAGAACACTGAAGCTTTCTTT

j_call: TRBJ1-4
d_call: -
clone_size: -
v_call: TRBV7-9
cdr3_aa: CASSLLGGGEKLFF
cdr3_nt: TGTGCCAGCAGCTTACTAGGGGGTGGTGAAAAACTGTTTTTT

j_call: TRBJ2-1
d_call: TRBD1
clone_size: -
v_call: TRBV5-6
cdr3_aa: CASSFPGQGISYNEQFF
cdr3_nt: TGTGCCAGCAGTTTCCCCGGACAGGGAATCTCCTACAATGAGCAGTTCTTC

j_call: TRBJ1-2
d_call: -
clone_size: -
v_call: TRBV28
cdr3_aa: CASSLFSYGYTF
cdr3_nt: TGTGCCAGCAGTTTATTCAGTTATGGCTACACCTTC

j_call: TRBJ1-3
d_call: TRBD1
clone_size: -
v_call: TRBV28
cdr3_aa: CASSLYGTANSGNTIYF
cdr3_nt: TGTGCCAGCAGTTTATACGGGACAGCAAACTCTGGAAACACCATATATTTT

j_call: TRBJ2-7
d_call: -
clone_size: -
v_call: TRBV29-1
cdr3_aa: CSVEVLAGEQYF
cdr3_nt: TGCAGCGTTGAAGTACTAGCAGGCGAGCAGTACTTC

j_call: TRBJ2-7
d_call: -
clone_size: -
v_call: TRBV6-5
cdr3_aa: CASSLSQGVYEQYF
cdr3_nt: TGTGCCAGCAGCCTATCCCAGGGTGTCTACGAGCAGTACTTC

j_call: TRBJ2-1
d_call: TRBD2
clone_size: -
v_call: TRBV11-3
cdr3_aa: CASSWTSGIEQFF
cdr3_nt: TGTGCCAGCAGTTGGACTAGCGGGATAGAGCAGTTCTTC

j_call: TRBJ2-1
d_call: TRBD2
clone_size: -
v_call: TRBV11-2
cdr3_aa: CASSSTGTSAYNEQFF
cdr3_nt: TGTGCCAGCAGCTCCACCGGGACTAGCGCCTACAATGAGCAGTTCTTC

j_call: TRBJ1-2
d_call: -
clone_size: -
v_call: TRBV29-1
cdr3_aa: CSVEQGNYGYTF
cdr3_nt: TGCAGCGTAGAACAGGGAAACTATGGCTACACCTTC

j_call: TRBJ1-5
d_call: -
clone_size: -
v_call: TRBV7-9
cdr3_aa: CASGEPAGQPQHF
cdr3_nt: TGTGCCAGTGGAGAACCGGCCGGTCAGCCCCAGCATTTT

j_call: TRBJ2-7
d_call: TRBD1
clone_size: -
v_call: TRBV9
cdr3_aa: CASSETGLSYEQYF
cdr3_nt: TGTGCCAGCAGCGAGACAGGGCTATCCTACGAGCAGTACTTC

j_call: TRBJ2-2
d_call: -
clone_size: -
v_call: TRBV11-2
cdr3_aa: CASSPWAGANTGELFF
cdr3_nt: TGTGCCAGCAGCCCGTGGGCAGGGGCTAACACCGGGGAGCTGTTTTTT

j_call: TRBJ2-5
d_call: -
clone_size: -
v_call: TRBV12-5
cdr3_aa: CASGFRAGGQETQYF
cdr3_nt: TGTGCTAGTGGTTTTAGGGCAGGGGGGCAAGAGACCCAGTACTTC

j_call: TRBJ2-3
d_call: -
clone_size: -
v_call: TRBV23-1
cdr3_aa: CASSQVRPGPRGTDTQYF
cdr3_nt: TGCGCCAGCAGCCAAGTGAGACCAGGGCCCCGGGGGACAGATACGCAGTATTTT

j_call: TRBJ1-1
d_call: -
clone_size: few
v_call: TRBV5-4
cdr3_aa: CASSTMNTEAFF
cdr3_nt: TGTGCCAGCAGCACTATGAACACTGAAGCTTTCTTT

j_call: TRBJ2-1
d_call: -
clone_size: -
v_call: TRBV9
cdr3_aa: CASSVDGGIVNEQFF
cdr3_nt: TGTGCCAGCAGCGTAGATGGCGGGATAGTAAATGAGCAGTTCTTC